This T cell receptor (beta chain) was recovered during a study of blood T cell repertoires in COVID-19. Study summary: COVID-19 samples collected from the United States, Italy and Spain covered acute and convalescent phases. PBMCs, B-cell-depleted T cells, or T cells provided the cDNA or gDNA that made up the material.

Per the original methods: Amplification with reference gene primers provided the estimates of nucleated cell counts. Sequencing was performed with immunoSEQ multiplex PCR; in TCRdb, only in-frame clones are kept and a portion is missing. That table gives V, J and clone size, and the DNA gave D and trimming. This table has a few hundred thousand clones, about 80% appearing once. This clone was recorded a few times. V shed 2 bases and J shed 0 bases, with 12 bases lying between them. Germline values: CDR1 SEHNR, CDR2 FQNEAQ (reference sequence). The CDR3 has 16 amino acids. What was sequenced was peripheral blood. The TCR comes from a woman aged 30 to 39 who had recovered from COVID-19. The chain links TRBV7-9 to TRBJ2-3; no clear D gene. CDR3 in DNA: TGTGCCAGCAGCTTACCTGCGGCGCCTAGCACAGATACGCAGTATTTT. Residues: CASSLPAAPSTDTQYF. Looking up the rest from reference TRBV7-9 and TRBJ2-3 gives the full variable domain: DTGVSQNPRHKITKRGQNVTFRCDPISEHNRLYWYRQTLGQGPEFLTYFQNEAQLEKSRLLSDRFSAERPKGSFSTLEIQRTEQGDSAMYLCASSLPAAPSTDTQYFGPGTRLTVL.